Listed below are T cell receptor beta chains from one sample, sequenced in a study of shared clonotypes between healthy human individuals. Produced via immunoSEQ multiplex PCR; TCRdb's table is partial and in-frame only. This sample has roughly 2,000,000 clones, with less than 95% found just once. The sequenced sample was naive CD8+ T cells sorted from blood. These receptor sequences come from a man aged 18 to 30 in good health. The CDR3 runs from the conserved cysteine through the conserved F or W.

v_call,j_call,cdr3_aa
TRBV10-1,TRBJ2-3,CASSESAGRFTDTQYF
TRBV7-2,TRBJ2-1,CASSLYGGNEQFF
TRBV28,TRBJ2-7,CASRGTGDSSYEQYF
TRBV6-1,TRBJ2-7,CASHGGGGNNEQYF
TRBV2,TRBJ2-2,CASRDQNTGELFF
TRBV27,TRBJ2-7,CASSSSAGTGVYEQYF
TRBV28,TRBJ2-7,CASSLAVLSYEQYF
TRBV27,TRBJ2-1,CASSFTMPSYNEQFF
TRBV7-9,TRBJ1-6,CASSRDTLGNSPLHF
TRBV27,TRBJ1-5,CASSSSGGLEQPQHF
TRBV5-1,TRBJ2-7,CASSLNENPYEQYF
TRBV19,TRBJ1-2,CASISGGLSYGYTF
TRBV7-9,TRBJ2-7,CASSSHLPYEQYF
TRBV15,TRBJ2-5,CATSRGTGEETQYF
TRBV15,TRBJ2-1,CATSRVRGGEQFF
TRBV27,TRBJ1-1,CASSLSRGTEAFF
TRBV2,TRBJ2-3,CASSGPTDTQYF
TRBV19,TRBJ1-6,CASSPLQGWDSPLHF
TRBV11-2,TRBJ2-5,CASSLGASGAEAQYF